This T cell receptor (beta chain) is drawn from a study of T cell repertoires in cytomegalovirus infection. Study as a whole: Signatures in public TCR beta sequences pointed to both CMV infection and matching HLA type. Overall study findings and caveats: Clonotype analysis showed dominance of the ex vivo response by HLA-C-restricted CMV-specific TCR beta clonotypes.

TCRdb used MiXCR to reprocess the reads, holding one entry per CDR3 protein. The repertoire has approximately 250,000 distinct CDR3 sequences, around 6.2% of them found once; the top ten carry more than 5.5%. Ten or more counts support this clonotype. Its antigen is not identified. V was trimmed by 2 bases and J by 3 bases, leaving 12 bases between them. The CDR3 spans 15 residues. CDR1 and CDR2 from the germline V gene are MNHEY and SVGEGT. This clonotype was obtained from a human donor in good health (CMV status not recorded). Some clones in this sample may be carry-over from other donors' samples. The sequenced material came from PBMCs. The chain employs TRBV6-2 or TRBV6-3 and TRBJ2-3, with D perhaps TRBD2 (6 bases). CDR3 sequence: CASSYRASETDTQYF. The CDR3 DNA reads as TGTGCCAGCAGTTACCGGGCTAGCGAGACAGATACGCAGTATTTT.